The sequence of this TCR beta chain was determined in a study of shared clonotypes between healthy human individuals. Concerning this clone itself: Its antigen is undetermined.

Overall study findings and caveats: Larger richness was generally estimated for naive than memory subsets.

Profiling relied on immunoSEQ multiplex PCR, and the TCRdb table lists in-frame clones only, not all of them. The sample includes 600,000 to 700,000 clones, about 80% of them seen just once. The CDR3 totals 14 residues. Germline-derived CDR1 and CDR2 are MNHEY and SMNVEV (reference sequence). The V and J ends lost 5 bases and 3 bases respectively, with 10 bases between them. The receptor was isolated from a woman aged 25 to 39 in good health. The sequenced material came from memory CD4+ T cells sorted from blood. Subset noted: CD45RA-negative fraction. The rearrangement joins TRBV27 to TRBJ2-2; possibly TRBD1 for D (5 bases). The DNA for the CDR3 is TGTGCCAGCAGTATGACAGTTCACACCGGGGAGCTGTTTTTT. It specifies CASSMTVHTGELFF.